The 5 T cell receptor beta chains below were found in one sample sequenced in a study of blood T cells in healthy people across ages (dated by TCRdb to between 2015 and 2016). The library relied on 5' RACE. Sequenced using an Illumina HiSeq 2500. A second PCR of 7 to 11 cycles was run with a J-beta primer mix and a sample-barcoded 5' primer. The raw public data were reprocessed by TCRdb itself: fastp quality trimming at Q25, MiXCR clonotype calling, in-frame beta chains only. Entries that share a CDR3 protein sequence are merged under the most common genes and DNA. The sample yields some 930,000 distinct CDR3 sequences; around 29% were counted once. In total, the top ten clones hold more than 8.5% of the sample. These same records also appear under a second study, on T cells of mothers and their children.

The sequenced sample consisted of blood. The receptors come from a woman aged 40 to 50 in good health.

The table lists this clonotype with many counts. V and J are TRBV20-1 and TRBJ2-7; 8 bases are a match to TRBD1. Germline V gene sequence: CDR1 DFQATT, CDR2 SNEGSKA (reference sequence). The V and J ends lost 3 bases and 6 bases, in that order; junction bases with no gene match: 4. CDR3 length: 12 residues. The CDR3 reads CSARGQVVEQYF. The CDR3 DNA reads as TGCAGTGCTAGGGGACAGGTGGTCGAGCAGTACTTC.

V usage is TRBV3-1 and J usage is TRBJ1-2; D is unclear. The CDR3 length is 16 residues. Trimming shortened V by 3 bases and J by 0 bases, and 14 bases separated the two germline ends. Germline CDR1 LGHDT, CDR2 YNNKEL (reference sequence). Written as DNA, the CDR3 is TGTGCCAGCAGCCAGGGCGGGGATCCCTCTAACTATGGCTACACCTTC. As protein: CASSQGGDPSNYGYTF. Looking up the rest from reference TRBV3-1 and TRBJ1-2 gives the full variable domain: DTAVSQTPKYLVTQMGNDKSIKCEQNLGHDTMYWYKQDSKKFLKIMFSYNNKELIINETVPNRFSPKSPDKAHLNLHINSLELGDSAVYFCASSQGGDPSNYGYTFGSGTRLTVV.

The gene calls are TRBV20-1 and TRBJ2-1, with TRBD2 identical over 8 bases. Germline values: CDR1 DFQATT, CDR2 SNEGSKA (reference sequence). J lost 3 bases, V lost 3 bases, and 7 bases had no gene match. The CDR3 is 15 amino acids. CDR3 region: CSASKAGVNYNEQFF. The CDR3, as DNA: TGCAGTGCTAGTAAAGCGGGGGTCAACTACAATGAGCAGTTCTTC.

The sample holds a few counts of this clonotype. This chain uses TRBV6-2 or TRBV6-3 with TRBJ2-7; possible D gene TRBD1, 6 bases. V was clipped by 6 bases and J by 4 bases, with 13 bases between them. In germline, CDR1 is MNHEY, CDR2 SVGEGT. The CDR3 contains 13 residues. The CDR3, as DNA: TGTGCCAGCAGCCCCGGACAGCAATACGAGCAGTACTTC. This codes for CASSPGQQYEQYF.

The CDR3 protein is CASSYKETQFF. The CDR3, as DNA: TGTGCCAGCAGTTACAAAGAGACCCAGTTCTTC. The rearrangement uses TRBV6-2 or TRBV6-3 and TRBJ2-1; no firm D call. Germline CDR1 and CDR2: MNHEY and SVGEGT. The CDR3 length is 11 residues. V was shortened by 2 bases and J by 13 bases, with 9 bases between the two germline ends.